This T cell receptor beta chain stems from a study of read filtering for tumor transcriptome and immune sequencing. The CDR3 consists of 16 residues. Germline-derived CDR1 and CDR2 are WNHNN and SYGVQD (reference sequence). V lost 3 bases, J lost 0 bases, and 3 bases stayed unmatched. At the time of active disease, bone marrow was collected from every patient. This library used approximately 370 ng RNA and molecular barcoded adaptors spanning alpha/delta and beta/gamma chains. TCRdb used MiXCR to reprocess the reads, holding one entry per CDR3 protein. The profile shows about 58,000 distinct CDR3 sequences, about 12% of them singletons. Study-level points and caveats: Correlation between methods rose after single-read clonotypes were removed. The CD138-negative fraction was mixed bone marrow immune cells, not pure T cells.

The sample holds many counts of this clonotype. No antigen is known for it. This sequence joins TRBV10-1 and TRBJ2-5; 11 bases map to TRBD2. Sequences were obtained from a population of CD138-negative cells sorted from bone marrow. The sequence was obtained from a donor aged 40 or older with multiple myeloma. The CDR3 DNA reads as TGCGCCAGCAGTGACTCTAGCGGGGGGTACCAAGAGACCCAGTACTTC. Protein product: CASSDSSGGYQETQYF.